Listed here is a single T cell receptor beta chain. Its antigen is undetermined. The sample comes from a study of graft-versus-host responses after intestinal transplantation. Here immunoSEQ multiplex PCR was the method, and the copy in TCRdb shows in-frame clones only, minus some. The sample comprises approximately 99,000 clones, 90% to 95% of which are singletons, and over 0.15% rests with the top ten. This clonotype originated in a human donor who was the organ donor for an intestinal transplant. The sample here was unstimulated CD4+ T cells sorted from spleen or lymph node cells, taken before transplant.

Written as DNA, the CDR3 is TGTGCCAGCACCCACCCCAGGGTCTACAATGAGCAGTTCTTC. Its protein is CASTHPRVYNEQFF. The V and J genes are TRBV14 and TRBJ2-1; a possible D gene is TRBD1 (5 bases). Germline lookup yields CDR1 SGHDN and CDR2 FVKESK. Trimming left V 7 bases short and J 3 bases short, with 13 bases between. The CDR3 has 14 residues.